Below are 18 T cell receptor beta chains sequenced from a single sample in a study of beta chain features in type 1 diabetes. The isolated RNA, all of it, was reverse transcribed, so expressed TCRB transcripts were what got sequenced. The table came from immunoSEQ multiplex PCR; TCRdb's copy has only in-frame clones and leaves some out. The data contain a few hundred thousand clones, roughly 15% of them seen just once; the ten biggest clones take up roughly 0.017%. Sequencing was performed on naive CD4+ T cells from blood. The receptors originated from a woman younger than 30 in good health.

The V gene is TRBV6-1, the J gene TRBJ2-7; perhaps TRBD2 as D (6 bases). CDR3 length: 15 amino acids. CDR1 MNHNS and CDR2 SASEGT come from the germline V gene. The ends were cut back, 2 bases at V and 0 bases at J, with 11 bases in the middle. The CDR3 coding sequence is TGTGCCAGCAGTGAACCGGGACTCGGCTCCTACGAGCAGTACTTC. The encoded protein is CASSEPGLGSYEQYF.

On this clone: Other DNA sequences from this sample encode an identical CDR3 as well. The chain recombines TRBV30 with TRBJ1-5, with D unresolved. V was cut by 0 bases and J by 1 base, with 4 bases left in between. Germline V lookup: CDR1 GTSNPN, CDR2 SVGIG (reference sequence). The CDR3 covers 13 residues. This chain's CDR3 is CAWSVLSNQPQHF. In DNA, the CDR3 is TGTGCCTGGAGTGTGTTAAGCAATCAGCCCCAGCATTTT.

Only a few counts were recorded for this clone. The chain couples TRBV2 to TRBJ2-1; 8 nucleotides align to TRBD2. The junction had 4 bases not matched to a gene; V was cut back by 8 bases and J by 4 bases. The CDR3 runs 13 residues. The germline CDR1 and CDR2 sequences are SNHLY and FYNNEI. The CDR3 loop is CASLLAEYNEQFF. The CDR3 DNA follows: TGTGCCAGCTTACTAGCGGAGTACAATGAGCAGTTCTTC.

This clone was detected only a few times. The gene calls are TRBV11-1 and TRBJ2-7, with D perhaps TRBD1 (6 bases). Germline values: CDR1 SGHAT, CDR2 FQDESV (reference sequence). V lost 2 bases, J lost 3 bases, and 11 bases lay in between. The CDR3 spans 14 residues. CDR3 sequence: CASSLRDTDYEQYF. The CDR3 DNA reads TGTGCCAGCAGCTTACGGGACACGGACTACGAGCAGTACTTC.

This clone appeared a few times. The V call is TRBV5-1, the J call TRBJ1-4; tentatively, D is TRBD1 (5 bases). There are 15 residues in the CDR3. V was pared by 0 bases and J by 4 bases, with 10 bases between. The V gene's germline CDR1 is SGHRS and CDR2 YFSETQ. Here the CDR3 DNA reads TGCGCCAGCAGCTTGGAAGGGGCGATTAATGAAAAACTGTTTTTT. It codes for CASSLEGAINEKLFF. Full variable domain (missing parts from reference TRBV5-1 and TRBJ1-4): KAGVTQTPRYLIKTRGQQVTLSCSPISGHRSVSWYQQTPGQGLQFLFEYFSETQRNKGNFPGRFSGRQFSNSRSEMNVSTLELGDSALYLCASSLEGAINEKLFFGSGTQLSVL.

The chain employs TRBV30 and TRBJ1-5; 7 bases match TRBD1. Germline values: CDR1 GTSNPN, CDR2 SVGIG (reference sequence). The CDR3 length is 15 residues. After removal of 3 bases from V and 4 bases from J, the junction contained 9 bases not matched to a gene. In DNA, the CDR3 is TGTGCCTGGAGCCCGCCCAGGGGGATGAATCAGCCCCAGCATTTT. Translation: CAWSPPRGMNQPQHF.

V and J are TRBV30 and TRBJ2-7; 9 nucleotides line up with TRBD2. The V gene's germline CDR1 is GTSNPN and CDR2 SVGIG (reference sequence). Trimming removed 3 bases from V and 11 bases from J; junction bases left unmatched: 11. CDR3 length: 13 amino acids. CDR3 in amino acids: CAWSLSGLADEYF. The DNA of the CDR3 is TGTGCCTGGAGCCTTTCGGGACTAGCTGATGAGTACTTC.

This chain joins TRBV4-2 and TRBJ2-3; a possible D gene is TRBD2 (5 bases). V was shortened by 1 base and J by 2 bases, with 10 bases between the two germline ends. The CDR3 is 15 residues long. Germline V gene sequence: CDR1 LGHNA, CDR2 YNFKEQ. CDR3 bases: TGTGCCAGCAGCCAAGGGGCGGGCTACACAGATACGCAGTATTTT. Translating it yields CASSQGAGYTDTQYF.

The chain couples TRBV29-1 to TRBJ1-2, with D maybe TRBD1 (5 bases). The CDR3 runs to 13 residues. V dropped 4 bases and J dropped 8 bases, with 17 bases sitting between them. The germline V gene encodes CDR1 SQVTM and CDR2 ANQGSEA. The CDR3 sequence is CSVGIRGLLGYTF. In DNA form, the CDR3 reads TGCAGCGTTGGGATTCGGGGGTTATTAGGCTACACCTTC.

This clone showed up just a few times. This chain links TRBV28 with TRBJ2-5, with 7 bases identical to TRBD1. Germline V CDR1 and CDR2: MDHEN, SYDVKM. The CDR3 has 13 residues. V trimming: 8 bases; J trimming: 7 bases; junction bases outside the gene matches: 10. CDR3 sequence (DNA): TGTGCCAGCTCTCCCGACAGGGTAGTGACCCAGTACTTC. Its protein product is CASSPDRVVTQYF.

This clone was observed a handful of times. The chain employs TRBV29-1 and TRBJ2-1; possible D gene TRBD1, 6 bases. Trimming took off 5 bases at V and 4 bases at J, with 9 bases between the two ends. CDR3 length: 12 residues. Germline values: CDR1 SQVTM, CDR2 ANQGSEA. This CDR3 reads CSVQQGYNEQFF. The CDR3 DNA sequence: TGCAGCGTTCAACAGGGATACAATGAGCAGTTCTTC.

The gene calls are TRBV18 and TRBJ2-3, with D perhaps matching TRBD2 (5 bases). In germline, CDR1 is KGHSH, CDR2 LQKENI. The CDR3 is made up of 14 amino acids. Trimming removed 6 bases from V and 4 bases from J, with 14 bases in between. DNA for the CDR3: TGTGCCAGCTCCTTTCGGGGAGTAGCAGATACGCAGTATTTT. Translated, it gives CASSFRGVADTQYF.

This rearrangement joins TRBV7-2 to TRBJ1-5; TRBD1 matches 8 bases. Unmatched junction bases numbered 3, after V lost 5 bases and J lost 3 bases. The CDR3 contains 14 residues. The germline CDR1 and CDR2 sequences are SGHTA and FQGNSA. The CDR3 here is CASSRDRNNQPQHF. The CDR3 DNA sequence: TGTGCCAGCAGCAGGGACAGGAACAATCAGCCCCAGCATTTT.

The chain employs TRBV7-2 and TRBJ2-7; tentative D call: TRBD2 (7 bases). Germline V lookup: CDR1 SGHTA, CDR2 FQGNSA. Trimming shortened V by 5 bases and J by 6 bases, and 11 bases separated the two germline ends. The CDR3 totals 12 residues. This CDR3 reads CASSVGGREQYF. Here the CDR3 DNA reads TGTGCCAGCAGCGTGGGGGGGCGCGAGCAGTACTTC.

This clone was picked up a small number of times. The genes are TRBV25-1 and TRBJ2-7, with D unresolved. The CDR3 has 13 residues. Germline V CDR1 and CDR2: MGHDK, SYGVNS. The V end lost 6 bases, the J end lost 5 bases, and 14 bases lay between the germline ends. The CDR3 nucleotides are TGTGCCAGCAGCGCGCCCGCAATTCACGAGCAGTACTTC. Its translation is CASSAPAIHEQYF.

Only a few counts were recorded for this clone. The gene calls are TRBV5-4 and TRBJ2-5; weak D call: TRBD2 (5 bases). This CDR3 spans 13 amino acids. Germline CDR1 SGHNT, CDR2 YYREEE (reference sequence). V was cut by 5 bases and J by 4 bases, with 12 bases left in between. The CDR3 protein is CASSFTSGETQYF. The CDR3 bases are TGTGCCAGCAGTTTTACTAGTGGAGAGACCCAGTACTTC.

This sequence joins TRBV19 and TRBJ2-1; 7 nucleotides match TRBD1. The ends lost 5 bases at V and 6 bases at J; junction bases unmatched: 13. Germline V gives CDR1 LNHDA, CDR2 SQIVND (reference sequence). CDR3 length: 16 amino acids. CDR3 bases: TGTGCCAGTAGTTTTTACCCGGGACAGACCACCAATGAGCAGTTCTTC. The encoded protein is CASSFYPGQTTNEQFF. Based on the CDR3 plus reference TRBV19 and TRBJ2-1, the full variable domain is DGGITQSPKYLFRKEGQNVTLSCEQNLNHDAMYWYRQDPGQGLRLIYYSQIVNDFQKGDIAEGYSVSREKKESFPLTVTSAQKNPTAFYLCASSFYPGQTTNEQFFGPGTRLTVL.

CDR3 in amino acids: CASGGSGGRRGETQYF. The CDR3 bases are TGTGCCAGCGGGGGATCGGGCGGGAGGAGGGGAGAGACCCAGTACTTC. V is TRBV7-2 and J is TRBJ2-5; 8 bases match TRBD2. The trim removed 8 bases at V and 4 bases at J, leaving 15 bases unmatched. In germline, CDR1 is SGHTA, CDR2 FQGNSA. The CDR3 extends over 16 amino acids. The complete variable domain, with remaining parts taken from reference TRBV7-2 and TRBJ2-5, reads GAGVSQSPSNKVTEKGKDVELRCDPISGHTALYWYRQSLGQGLEFLIYFQGNSAPDKSGLPSDRFSAERTGGSVSTLTIQRTQQEDSAVYLCASGGSGGRRGETQYFGPGTRLLVL.